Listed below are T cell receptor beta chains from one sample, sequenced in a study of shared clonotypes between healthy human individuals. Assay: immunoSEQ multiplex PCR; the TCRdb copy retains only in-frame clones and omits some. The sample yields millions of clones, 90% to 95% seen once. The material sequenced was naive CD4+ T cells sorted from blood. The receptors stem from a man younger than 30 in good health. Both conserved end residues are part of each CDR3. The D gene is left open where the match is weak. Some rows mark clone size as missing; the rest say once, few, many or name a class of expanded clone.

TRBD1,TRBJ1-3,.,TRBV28,CASSLGQGVGNTIYF,TGTGCCAGCAGTTTGGGACAGGGGGTTGGAAACACCATATATTTT
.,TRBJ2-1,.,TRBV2,CASTPTGPYFYNEQFF,TGTGCCAGCACCCCGACAGGCCCCTACTTTTACAATGAGCAGTTCTTC
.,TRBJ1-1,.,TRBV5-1,CASSLVRGALPPMNTEAFF,TGCGCCAGCAGCTTGGTTCGGGGGGCCCTTCCCCCCATGAACACTGAAGCTTTCTTT
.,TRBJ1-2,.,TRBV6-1,CASSLRTENYGYTF,TGTGCCAGCAGTCTGAGGACAGAAAACTATGGCTACACCTTC
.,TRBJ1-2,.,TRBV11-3,CASSLDSLTNYGYTF,TGTGCCAGCAGCTTGGACAGTTTAACCAACTATGGCTACACCTTC
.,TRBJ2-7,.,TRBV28,CASSLNLATYEQYF,TGTGCCAGCAGTTTAAACTTGGCTACCTACGAGCAGTACTTC
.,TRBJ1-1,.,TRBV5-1,CASSPTTGFNTEAFF,TGCGCCAGCAGCCCCACTACAGGGTTTAACACTGAAGCTTTCTTT
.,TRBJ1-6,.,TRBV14,CASSQDLVLAPLHF,TGTGCCAGCAGCCAAGACCTGGTTCTAGCTCCCCTCCACTTT
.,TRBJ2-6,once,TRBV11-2,CASSLSAQLGAGANVLTF,TGTGCCAGCAGCCTAAGCGCCCAGCTAGGTGCTGGGGCCAACGTCCTGACTTTC
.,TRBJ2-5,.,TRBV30,CAWSGLAQGTQYF,TGTGCCTGGAGTGGGCTAGCGCAAGGAACCCAGTACTTC
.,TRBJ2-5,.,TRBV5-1,CASSLYEETQYF,TGCGCCAGCAGCTTGTACGAAGAGACCCAGTACTTC
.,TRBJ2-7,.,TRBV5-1,CASSWGSFSVNSYEQYF,TGCGCCAGCAGCTGGGGGAGTTTCTCGGTCAACTCCTACGAGCAGTACTTC
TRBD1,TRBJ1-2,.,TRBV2,CASILSGTGVYGYTF,TGTGCCAGCATCCTAAGTGGGACAGGGGTTTATGGCTACACCTTC
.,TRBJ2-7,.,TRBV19,CASSKGQYYEQYF,TGTGCCAGTAGCAAAGGACAGTACTACGAGCAGTACTTC
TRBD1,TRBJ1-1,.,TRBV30,CAWTTGDTEAFF,TGTGCCTGGACGACAGGGGACACTGAAGCTTTCTTT
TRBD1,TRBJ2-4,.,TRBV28,CASSPLWDRALNIQYF,TGTGCCAGCAGCCCCTTATGGGACAGGGCTTTGAACATTCAGTACTTC
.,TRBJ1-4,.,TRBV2,CASGEDGKLFF,TGTGCCAGCGGGGAGGATGGAAAACTGTTTTTT
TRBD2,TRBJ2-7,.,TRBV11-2,CASTRLAGRPGEQYF,TGTGCCAGCACCAGACTAGCGGGCCGACCTGGCGAGCAGTACTTC
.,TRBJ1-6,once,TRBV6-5,CASRGRRNSPLHF,TGTGCCAGCAGGGGTCGGAGGAATTCACCCCTCCACTTT
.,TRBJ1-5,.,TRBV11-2,CASSPDRNSNQPQHF,TGTGCCAGCAGTCCTGACAGAAATAGCAATCAGCCCCAGCATTTT
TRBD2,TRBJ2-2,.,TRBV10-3,CAISERASGSSSTGELFF,TGTGCCATCAGTGAAAGGGCTAGCGGGAGTTCAAGCACCGGGGAGCTGTTTTTT
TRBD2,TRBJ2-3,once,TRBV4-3,CASSARLAGGSGVADTQYF,TGCGCCAGCAGCGCCCGACTAGCGGGAGGCAGTGGTGTAGCAGATACGCAGTATTTT
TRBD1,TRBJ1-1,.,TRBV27,CASSPGTGVSTEAFF,TGTGCCAGCAGTCCCGGGACAGGGGTTTCCACTGAAGCTTTCTTT
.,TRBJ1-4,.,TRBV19,CASSLRAGREKLFF,TGTGCCAGTAGTCTTCGTGCGGGACGTGAAAAACTGTTTTTT
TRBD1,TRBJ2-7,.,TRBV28,CASSLDRVQYEQYF,TGTGCCAGCAGTTTGGACAGGGTGCAGTACGAGCAGTACTTC
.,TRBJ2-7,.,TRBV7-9,CASSVASYEQYF,TGTGCCAGCAGCGTCGCTTCCTACGAGCAGTACTTC